This T cell receptor beta chain originates from a study of T cell changes during pregnancy in multiple sclerosis (dated by TCRdb to the late 2010s). Regarding the complete study: The study looked at changes in the T cell repertoire across pregnancy in women with multiple sclerosis.

About this clone: Its cognate antigen has yet to be identified. No much larger clone is present one base from it, and per-base qualities are unavailable.

Libraries were made using the immunoSEQ multiplex PCR assay. TCRdb retrieved this table from immuneACCESS and kept in-frame rearrangements only. Not all clones are present; in checked studies, unresolved V genes account for under half, and no reason is known for the remainder. Across this sample there are about 50,000 clones, with approximately 90% seen only once. Around 0.53% of the sample lies in the top ten. V is pared back by 3 bases and J by 5 bases, with 14 bases lying between the germline termini. From a lookup of the germline V gene (reference sequence), CDR1 and CDR2 are SGHAT and FQDESV. The CDR3 has 15 amino acids, counting the end cysteine and phenylalanine. CDR3 DNA is the only sequence kept; it has 45 bases, read in frame from the first base.

The sequenced sample was CD4+ T cells from peripheral blood mononuclear cells, obtained after pregnancy. This clonotype was sampled from a female donor with multiple sclerosis, enrolled in a pregnancy study. The V gene is TRBV11-1 and the J gene is TRBJ2-1; the D gene is unclear. The CDR3 reads as follows: CASSFKPPSNNEQFF. The DNA sequence is TGTGCCAGCAGCTTTAAGCCCCCTTCAAACAATGAGCAGTTCTTC.